These T cell receptor beta chains were read from a single sample in a study of long-term antiretroviral therapy in people with HIV. The protocol was immunoSEQ multiplex PCR, while the TCRdb copy is restricted to in-frame clones and leaves out a portion. The table records 20,000 to 30,000 clones, over 80% of them present only once. The sequencing used unsorted PBMCs, collected 1.8 years before starting antiretroviral therapy. The origin of the receptors is a man aged 45-65 years with HIV. The CDR3 runs from the conserved cysteine through the conserved F or W. D genes are given only for firm matches. Where a row states a size, it is once, few, many or the class of an expanded clone; other rows omit it.

clone_size d_call j_call v_call cdr3_aa cdr3_nt
once - TRBJ1-1 TRBV20-1 CSASRPEAFF TGCAGTGCTAGTAGGCCAGAAGCTTTCTTT
- - TRBJ2-5 TRBV21-1 CASSETSGRQETQYF TGTGCCAGCAGCGAGACTAGCGGGAGGCAAGAGACCCAGTACTTC
- - TRBJ2-7 TRBV7-3 CASSSLTYEQYF TGTGCCAGCAGCTCACTCACCTACGAGCAGTACTTC
- - TRBJ1-3 TRBV28 CASSPRTKGNTIYF TGTGCCAGCAGTCCACGGACAAAAGGAAACACCATATATTTT
- - TRBJ2-7 TRBV10-1 CASSESLSGVHEQYF TGCGCCAGCAGTGAGTCTCTTTCAGGGGTCCACGAGCAGTACTTC
- TRBD1 TRBJ1-2 TRBV27 CASARTGFGGYTF TGTGCCAGCGCTCGGACAGGCTTCGGGGGCTACACCTTC
- - TRBJ1-1 TRBV5-6 CASSLGVPWTEAFF TGTGCCAGCAGCTTGGGGGTCCCTTGGACTGAAGCTTTCTTT
- - TRBJ1-4 TRBV4-3 CASSQTGAPPEKLFF TGCGCCAGCAGCCAAACCGGGGCCCCGCCCGAAAAACTGTTTTTT
- - TRBJ2-7 TRBV7-9 CASSLNSQVYEQYF TGTGCCAGCAGCTTAAATTCTCAAGTCTACGAGCAGTACTTC
- - TRBJ1-1 TRBV6-1 CASRENTEAFF TGTGCCAGCAGGGAAAACACTGAAGCTTTCTTT
- - TRBJ2-4 TRBV28 CASSFEGPASSGKNIQYF TGTGCCAGCAGTTTTGAGGGACCGGCGTCATCTGGTAAAAACATTCAGTACTTC
few TRBD1 TRBJ2-7 TRBV27 CASRPGQGRGYEQYF TGTGCCAGCAGACCTGGACAGGGCAGAGGGTACGAGCAGTACTTC
- - TRBJ2-2 TRBV5-1 CASSPTVGAGELFF TGCGCCAGCAGCCCTACGGTCGGTGCCGGGGAGCTGTTTTTT
- TRBD1 TRBJ2-7 TRBV5-1 CASSRGQGNYEQYF TGCGCCAGCAGCCGGGGACAGGGTAACTACGAGCAGTACTTC
- TRBD1 TRBJ2-7 TRBV28 CASNNLGTEYYEQYF TGTGCCAGCAATAACTTGGGGACAGAATATTACGAGCAGTACTTC
- TRBD2 TRBJ2-5 TRBV2 CAKTSGSGGETQYF TGTGCCAAGACGAGCGGGAGTGGCGGAGAGACCCAGTACTTC
- - TRBJ2-7 TRBV7-2 CASSLLYEQYF TGTGCCAGCAGCTTATTGTACGAGCAGTACTTC
- TRBD2 TRBJ2-3 TRBV7-9 CASSLAISGSTDTQYF TGTGCCAGCAGCTTAGCGATTAGCGGGAGCACAGATACGCAGTATTTT
- TRBD1 TRBJ1-4 TRBV7-2 CASSQTRGLSEKLFF TGTGCCAGCAGTCAGACCAGGGGGTTGAGTGAAAAACTGTTTTTT
- - TRBJ1-2 TRBV19 CASSFSGIYGYTF TGTGCCAGTAGTTTCTCGGGGATTTATGGCTACACCTTC
- - TRBJ2-2 TRBV4-1 CASSQDRGGDTGELFF TGCGCCAGCAGCCAAGACCGGGGCGGGGACACCGGGGAGCTGTTTTTT
- - TRBJ2-5 TRBV9 CASSEHTGETQYF TGTGCCAGCAGCGAACACACGGGGGAGACCCAGTACTTC
- - TRBJ2-1 TRBV2 CASSEADRIKQFF TGTGCCAGCAGTGAAGCGGACAGAATAAAGCAGTTCTTC
once TRBD1 TRBJ2-7 TRBV6-1 CASSLDRGRDEQYF TGTGCCAGCAGTCTAGACAGGGGCCGGGACGAGCAGTACTTC
- - TRBJ1-5 TRBV7-2 CASSLDGNQPQHF TGTGCCAGCAGCTTAGACGGGAATCAGCCCCAGCATTTT
- TRBD1 TRBJ2-7 TRBV15 CATSLRQGENEQYF TGTGCCACCAGCCTACGACAGGGGGAAAACGAGCAGTACTTC
- - TRBJ1-5 TRBV6-5 CASSPYVGPQPQHF TGTGCCAGCAGCCCCTATGTCGGGCCCCAGCCCCAGCATTTT
- - TRBJ1-6 TRBV7-9 CASSSARGTYNSPLHF TGTGCCAGCAGCTCGGCGAGAGGAACCTATAATTCACCCCTCCACTTT
- - TRBJ2-5 TRBV19 CASSILPALVQETQYF TGTGCCAGTAGTATTCTCCCCGCGCTGGTCCAAGAGACCCAGTACTTC
- - TRBJ2-2 TRBV9 CASSVQGRRSGELFF TGTGCCAGCAGCGTCCAGGGTAGGAGGTCCGGGGAGCTGTTTTTT
- - TRBJ1-2 TRBV10-3 CAISAGGDYGYTF TGTGCCATCAGTGCTGGGGGAGACTATGGCTACACCTTC
- TRBD1 TRBJ1-1 TRBV5-6 CASSSYTGGTEAFF TGTGCCAGCAGCTCCTATACAGGGGGCACTGAAGCTTTCTTT
- - TRBJ2-7 TRBV7-8 CASSVRQTYEQYF TGTGCCAGCAGCGTAAGACAAACCTACGAGCAGTACTTC
- TRBD1 TRBJ2-7 TRBV6-6 CASSRQGYEQYF TGTGCCAGCAGTCGACAGGGCTACGAGCAGTACTTC
- - TRBJ2-5 TRBV5-1 CASQTGDQETQYF TGCGCCAGCCAAACCGGGGACCAAGAGACCCAGTACTTC
- TRBD2 TRBJ2-3 TRBV27 CASSRGGRSSTDTQYF TGTGCCAGCAGTCGCGGGGGGCGATCTAGCACAGATACGCAGTATTTT
- - TRBJ2-7 TRBV27 CASSKRAHTGIIIVEQYF TGTGCCAGCAGTAAGAGGGCGCACACAGGGATTATAATAGTCGAGCAGTACTTC
once TRBD2 TRBJ2-3 TRBV5-4 CASSETSGPDTQYF TGTGCCAGCAGCGAAACTAGCGGTCCAGATACGCAGTATTTT
- - TRBJ2-1 TRBV9 CASSVGLKQGYNEQFF TGTGCCAGCAGCGTAGGTCTCAAACAGGGCTACAATGAGCAGTTCTTC
- TRBD2 TRBJ2-1 TRBV11-2 CASSLAKAGTRVGNEQFF TGTGCCAGCAGCTTAGCGAAGGCCGGGACTAGAGTAGGCAATGAGCAGTTCTTC
- - TRBJ1-4 TRBV28 CASSSDGRVRGKLFF TGTGCCAGCAGTTCAGATGGCAGGGTTAGGGGAAAACTGTTTTTT
- - TRBJ2-3 TRBV19 CASRDSNTDTQYF TGTGCCAGTAGGGACAGTAACACAGATACGCAGTATTTT
- - TRBJ1-1 TRBV12-5 CASGLQGWREAFF TGTGCTAGTGGTTTGCAGGGTTGGCGTGAAGCTTTCTTT
- - TRBJ1-2 TRBV28 CASSRGDFLIANYGYTF TGTGCCAGCAGCCGGGGCGACTTCCTAATAGCTAACTATGGCTACACCTTC
- TRBD1 TRBJ1-1 TRBV5-1 CASSPDREGTEAFF TGCGCCAGCAGCCCGGACAGGGAGGGCACTGAAGCTTTCTTT
- - TRBJ2-4 TRBV4-1 CASSQERGWGKNIQYF TGCGCCAGCAGCCAAGAGCGGGGATGGGGCAAAAACATTCAGTACTTC
once - TRBJ1-2 TRBV21-1 CASIQWGTCGYTF TGTGCCAGCATCCAGTGGGGGACCTGTGGCTACACCTTC
once TRBD1 TRBJ1-1 TRBV30 CASSTGRAFF TGTGCCTCCTCGACAGGGAGGGCTTTCTTT
- - TRBJ2-7 TRBV4-1 CASSQGLLAYEQYF TGCGCCAGCAGCCAAGGGCTGCTAGCTTACGAGCAGTACTTC
- - TRBJ1-1 TRBV5-1 CASSSGRTAGQNTEAFF TGCGCCAGCAGCTCGGGGCGTACGGCAGGCCAGAACACTGAAGCTTTCTTT
- - TRBJ2-2 TRBV4-1 CASRTRGTGELFF TGCGCCAGCAGGACAAGGGGCACCGGGGAGCTGTTTTTT
- - TRBJ2-3 TRBV15 CATSNRAPDTQYF TGTGCCACCAGCAACAGGGCGCCAGATACGCAGTATTTT
once TRBD1 TRBJ1-2 TRBV5-4 CASSLYLGQGARYGYTF TGTGCCAGCAGCTTGTATTTAGGACAGGGGGCAAGGTATGGCTACACCTTC
- - TRBJ2-7 TRBV6-6 CASSYDGGLTYEQYF TGTGCCAGCAGTTACGACGGGGGGCTGACCTACGAGCAGTACTTC